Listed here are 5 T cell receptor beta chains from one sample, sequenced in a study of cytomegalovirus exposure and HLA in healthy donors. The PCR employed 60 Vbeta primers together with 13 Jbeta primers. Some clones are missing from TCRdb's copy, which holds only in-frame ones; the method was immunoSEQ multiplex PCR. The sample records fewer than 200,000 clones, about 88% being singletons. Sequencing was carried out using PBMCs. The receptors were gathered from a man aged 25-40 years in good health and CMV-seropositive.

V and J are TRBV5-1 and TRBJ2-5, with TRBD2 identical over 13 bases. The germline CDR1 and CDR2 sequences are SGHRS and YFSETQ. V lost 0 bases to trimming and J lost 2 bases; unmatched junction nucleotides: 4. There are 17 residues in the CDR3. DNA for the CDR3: TGCGCCAGCAGCTTGGGGGGGACTAGCGGGATGCAAGAGACCCAGTACTTC. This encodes CASSLGGTSGMQETQYF.

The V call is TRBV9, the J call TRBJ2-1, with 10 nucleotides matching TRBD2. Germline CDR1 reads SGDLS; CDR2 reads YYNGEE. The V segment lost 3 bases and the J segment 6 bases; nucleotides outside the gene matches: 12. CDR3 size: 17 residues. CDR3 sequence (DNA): TGTGCCAGCAGCGAGCGGGGGGGTGGCGGCTCCCTCAATGAGCAGTTCTTC. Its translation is CASSERGGGGSLNEQFF.

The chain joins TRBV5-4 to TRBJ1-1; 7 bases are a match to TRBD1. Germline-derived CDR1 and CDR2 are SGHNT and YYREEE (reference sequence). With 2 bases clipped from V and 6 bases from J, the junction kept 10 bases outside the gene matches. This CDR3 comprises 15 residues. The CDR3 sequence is CASSFTFRGAAEAFF. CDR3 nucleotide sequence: TGTGCCAGCAGCTTCACCTTCAGGGGGGCCGCTGAAGCTTTCTTT.

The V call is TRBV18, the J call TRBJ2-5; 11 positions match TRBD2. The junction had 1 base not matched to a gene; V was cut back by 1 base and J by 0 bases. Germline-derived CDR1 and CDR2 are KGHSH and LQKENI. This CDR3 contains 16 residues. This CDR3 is CASSPRTSGYQETQYF. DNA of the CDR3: TGTGCCAGCTCACCACGGACTAGCGGGTACCAAGAGACCCAGTACTTC.

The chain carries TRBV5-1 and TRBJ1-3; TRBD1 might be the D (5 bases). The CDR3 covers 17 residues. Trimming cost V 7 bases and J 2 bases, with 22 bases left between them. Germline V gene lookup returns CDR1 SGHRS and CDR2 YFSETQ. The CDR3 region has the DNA TGCGCCAGCTCGCACAGGTATAGCCCCGGACCTGGAAACACCATATATTTT. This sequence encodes CASSHRYSPGPGNTIYF.